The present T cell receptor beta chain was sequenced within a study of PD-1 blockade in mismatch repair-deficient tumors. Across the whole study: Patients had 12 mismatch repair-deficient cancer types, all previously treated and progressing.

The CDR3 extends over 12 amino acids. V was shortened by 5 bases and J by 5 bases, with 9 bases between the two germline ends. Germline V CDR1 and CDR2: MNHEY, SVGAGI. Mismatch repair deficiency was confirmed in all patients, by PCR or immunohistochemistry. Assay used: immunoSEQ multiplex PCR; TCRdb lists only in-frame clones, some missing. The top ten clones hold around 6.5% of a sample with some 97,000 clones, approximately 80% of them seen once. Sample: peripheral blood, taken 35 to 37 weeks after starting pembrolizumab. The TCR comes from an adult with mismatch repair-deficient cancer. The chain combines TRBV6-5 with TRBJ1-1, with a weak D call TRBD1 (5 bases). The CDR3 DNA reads TGTGCCAGCAGTCCAGGGAGGACTGAAGCTTTCTTT. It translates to CASSPGRTEAFF.